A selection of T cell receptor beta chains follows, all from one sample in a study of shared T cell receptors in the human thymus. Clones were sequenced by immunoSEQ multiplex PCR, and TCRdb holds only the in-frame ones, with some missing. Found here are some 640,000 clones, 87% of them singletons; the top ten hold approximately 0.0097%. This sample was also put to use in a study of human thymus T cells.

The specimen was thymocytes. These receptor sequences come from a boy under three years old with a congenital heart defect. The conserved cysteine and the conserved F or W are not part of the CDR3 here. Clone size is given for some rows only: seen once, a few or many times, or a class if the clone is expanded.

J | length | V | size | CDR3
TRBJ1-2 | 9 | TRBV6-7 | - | ASTSRHGYT
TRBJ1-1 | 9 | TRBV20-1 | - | SAPTVDEAF
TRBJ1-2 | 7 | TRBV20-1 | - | SVRAGVT
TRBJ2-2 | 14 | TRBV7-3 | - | ASSPDSPPGTGELF
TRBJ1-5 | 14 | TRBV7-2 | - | ASSLRRTGKNQPQH
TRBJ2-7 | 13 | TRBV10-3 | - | AISEGTGINYEQY
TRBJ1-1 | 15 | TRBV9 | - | ASSSVRTRGTGTEAF
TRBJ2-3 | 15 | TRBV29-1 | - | SVEWVLAGGGTDTQY
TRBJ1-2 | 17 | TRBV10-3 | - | AISESYWDSKNRGYGYT
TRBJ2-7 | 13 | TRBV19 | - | ASSPNDSNGYEQY
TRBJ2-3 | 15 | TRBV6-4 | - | ASSDTRLLSSTDTQY
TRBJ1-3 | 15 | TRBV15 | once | ATSSDSDSISGNTIY
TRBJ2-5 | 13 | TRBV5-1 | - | ASSLSQGAQETQY
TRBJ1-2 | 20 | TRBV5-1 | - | ASSLGVGKAPMARPLLYGYT
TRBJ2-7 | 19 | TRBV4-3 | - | ASSQDFTKGTVPLHGYEQY
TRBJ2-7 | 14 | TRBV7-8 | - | ASSFVTSGGIYEQY
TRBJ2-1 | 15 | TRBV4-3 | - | ASSYISGTSGRNEQF
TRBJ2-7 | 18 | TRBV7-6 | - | ASSLDRDRENLRRIDEQY
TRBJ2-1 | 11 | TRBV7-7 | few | ASSLGADNEQF
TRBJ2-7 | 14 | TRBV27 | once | ASLPSGGESGNEQY
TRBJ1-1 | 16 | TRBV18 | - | ASSPPRDRGQENTEAF
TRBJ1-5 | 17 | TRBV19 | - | ASSIEGGPSQRSNQPQH
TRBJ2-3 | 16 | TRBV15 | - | ATSRDQGLAGVRDTQY
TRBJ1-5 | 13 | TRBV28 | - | ASSPGDLGNQPQH
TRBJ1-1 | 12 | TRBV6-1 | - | ASRRTGMNTEAF
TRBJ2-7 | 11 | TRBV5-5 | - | ASSLNTTYEQY
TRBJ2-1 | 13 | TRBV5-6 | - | ASSLSAGYYNEQF
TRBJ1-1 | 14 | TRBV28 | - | ASSLQLRKANTEAF
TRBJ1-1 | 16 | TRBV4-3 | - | ASSQETRTGEDKTEAF
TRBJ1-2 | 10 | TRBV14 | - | ASSQEREGYT
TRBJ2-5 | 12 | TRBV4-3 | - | ASSQDTYPETQY
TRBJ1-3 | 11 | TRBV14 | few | ASRKRSGNTIY
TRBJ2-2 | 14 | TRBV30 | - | AWRRPGQGVPGELF
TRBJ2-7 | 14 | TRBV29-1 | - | SVVWGQGDPHYEQY
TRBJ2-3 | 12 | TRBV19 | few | ASSRRPGTDTQY
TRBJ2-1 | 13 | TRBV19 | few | ASRGTGATYNEQF
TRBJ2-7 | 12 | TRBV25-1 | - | ASGGLAGVFEQY
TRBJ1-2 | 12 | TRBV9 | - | ASSGGQGNYGYT
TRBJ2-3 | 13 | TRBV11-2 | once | ASSLGGANTDTQY